One sample yielded the 21 T cell receptor beta chains listed below, sequenced in a study of regulatory T cells in long-lasting Graves disease. Time point noted: persistent/refractory GD, antithyroid drugs over 5 years with positive TRAb. The TCR library used RNA extracted from PBMCs. Building of the TCR beta libraries involved iRepertoire HTBI primers and Arm-PCR of CDR3 regions. TCRdb reprocessed the multiplex PCR reads via MiXCR and lists one record per CDR3 protein. Among a few hundred thousand distinct CDR3 sequences listed, roughly 24% were seen once. The sample in question was peripheral blood mononuclear cells (PBMCs), obtained when the disease was refractory, from a patient treated with antithyroid drugs. These TCRs come from a woman aged 40 to 50 with Graves disease.

This clonotype was recorded at least ten times. One end of the junction is discordant with germline, which a read error may explain. V is TRBV6-1 and J is TRBJ1-2; D call uncertain. Germline lookup yields CDR1 MNHNS and CDR2 SASEGT. The CDR3 totals 15 residues. The CDR3 region is CAGSEEGVINYGYTF. The CDR3 coding sequence is TGTGCCGGCAGTGAAGAGGGAGTTATTAACTATGGCTACACCTTC.

This clonotype was picked up many times. The chain uses TRBV28 and TRBJ1-5; D call uncertain. V was trimmed by 4 bases and J by 8 bases, leaving 6 bases between them. CDR3 length: 11 residues. Germline V gene data show CDR1 as MDHEN and CDR2 as SYDVKM. The CDR3 loop is CASSSQKPQHF. Written as DNA, the CDR3 is TGTGCCAGCAGTTCACAGAAGCCCCAGCATTTT.

This chain joins TRBV25-1 and TRBJ2-5, with a weak D call TRBD1 (5 bases). This CDR3 spans 14 amino acids. V lost 0 bases and J 4 bases, leaving 9 bases between the germline ends. Germline V CDR1 and CDR2: MGHDK, SYGVNS. CDR3 coding DNA: TGTGCCAGCAGTGAATACAAGGGGTCAGAGACCCAGTACTTC. As protein: CASSEYKGSETQYF.

In this sample, this clonotype turned up many times. This chain connects TRBV12-3 or TRBV12-4 to TRBJ1-2, with D perhaps TRBD1 (6 bases). V was shortened by 5 bases and J by 2 bases, with 9 bases between the two germline ends. The CDR3 runs to 13 residues. The CDR3 protein is CASSGQKNYGYTF. The CDR3 DNA reads as TGTGCCAGCAGTGGACAGAAGAACTATGGCTACACCTTC.

This chain uses TRBV20-1 with TRBJ2-7, with 7 bases identical to TRBD1. Trimming cost V 3 bases and J 4 bases; bases outside gene matches: 6. Germline V gives CDR1 DFQATT, CDR2 SNEGSKA (reference sequence). The CDR3 extends over 13 amino acids. Written as DNA, the CDR3 is TGCAGTGCTAGTTCGGGACAGTCATACGAGCAGTACTTC. It is translated as CSASSGQSYEQYF.

This clonotype appeared many times. The V call is TRBV7-2, the J call TRBJ1-6; TRBD1 might be the D (6 bases). The V end lost 2 bases, the J end lost 7 bases, and 15 bases lay between the germline ends. This CDR3 has 16 amino acids. CDR1 and CDR2 (germline): SGHTA, FQGNSA. As DNA, the CDR3 is TGTGCCAGCAGCTTACCTCCGGGACATGCCAATTCACCCCTCCACTTT. Amino acid sequence: CASSLPPGHANSPLHF.

This clonotype was found a few times. The junction and the germline gene differ at one end; a read error may be behind it. The genes are TRBV6-1 and TRBJ1-1, with D possibly being TRBD1 (5 bases). CDR3 length: 14 residues. Germline values: CDR1 MNHNS, CDR2 SASEGT. This chain's CDR3 is CASTNGGVKTEAFF. DNA for the CDR3: TGTGCCAGCACCAACGGAGGGGTGAAGACTGAAGCTTTCTTT.

This clonotype occurred once. A read error may explain this, as a much larger clone is one base away. As the CDR3 is not closed by the conserved phenylalanine or tryptophan, this likely results from a read error. This chain links TRBV28 with TRBJ1-2; the D is unclear. V lost 7 bases to trimming and J lost 7 bases, with 16 bases between them. The CDR3 is 13 residues long. Germline assignment: CDR1 MDHEN and CDR2 SYDVKM. The CDR3 sequence: CASTPGWAGGYTC. The CDR3 nucleotides are TGTGCCAGCACCCCCGGTTGGGCTGGTGGCTACACCTGC.

In this sample, this clonotype turned up many times. The rearrangement joins TRBV10-3 to TRBJ2-7; D may be TRBD1 (5 bases). Trimming took 10 bases from V and 2 from J, leaving 15 bases between them. Germline V gene data show CDR1 as ENHRY and CDR2 as SYGVKD. The CDR3 spans 13 residues. The CDR3 bases are TGTGCCACGAGGCAGGGTTTAACCTACGAGCAGTACTTC. This encodes CATRQGLTYEQYF.

This clonotype was seen just once. The chain has TRBV11-2 and TRBJ2-7; possible D gene TRBD1, 6 bases. Germline CDR1 reads SGHAT; CDR2 reads FQNNGV. Trimming took 1 base from V and 7 from J, leaving 8 bases between them. The CDR3 runs to 12 residues. DNA of the CDR3: TGTGCCAGCAGCTTAGGGGGGCTGGAGCAGTACTTC. Residues: CASSLGGLEQYF.

A few counts support this clonotype. The gene calls are TRBV7-9 and TRBJ1-1; the D is unclear. CDR1 and CDR2 from the germline V gene are SEHNR and FQNEAQ (reference sequence). V shed 1 base and J shed 4 bases, with 10 bases lying between them. The CDR3 is made up of 14 amino acids. The CDR3 sequence is CASSLEGSFTEAFF. CDR3 sequence (DNA): TGTGCCAGCAGCTTAGAGGGCTCGTTCACTGAAGCTTTCTTT.

This clonotype is large (0.1 to 1%) in the sample. The chain uses TRBV6-2 or TRBV6-3 and TRBJ1-5; D is ambiguous. V was shortened by 4 bases and J by 5 bases, with 12 bases between the two germline ends. CDR3 length: 14 amino acids. Germline V lookup: CDR1 MNHEY, CDR2 SVGEGT. The CDR3 is CASSLVGFDQPQHF. CDR3 in DNA: TGTGCCAGCAGTTTAGTCGGTTTTGATCAGCCCCAGCATTTT.

This clonotype was counted ten times or more. V usage is TRBV11-3 and J usage is TRBJ1-4; D ambiguous. Trimming stripped 3 bases from V and 8 bases from J, with 1 base between. The germline V gene has CDR1 SGHNT and CDR2 YENEEA. This CDR3 region has 10 residues. The CDR3 nucleotides read TGTGCCAGCAGCTTGGAAAAACTGTTTTTT. Translated, it gives CASSLEKLFF.

This clonotype was observed a few times. The J gene is TRBJ2-7, the V gene TRBV5-1, with D uncertain. With 5 bases removed from V and 3 bases from J, the gap between germline ends came to 12 bases. Germline CDR1 and CDR2: SGHRS and YFSETQ. This CDR3 is 13 amino acids long. For the CDR3, the DNA is TGCGCCAGCAGTACACAGACCAGCTACGAGCAGTACTTC. Translating it yields CASSTQTSYEQYF.

In the case of this clonotype: A much larger clone lies one base from this, so it may be a read error. The rearrangement joins TRBV29-1 to TRBJ1-2; 7 positions match TRBD1. The CDR3 has 14 amino acids. The germline V gene has CDR1 SQVTM and CDR2 ANQGSEA. Here the CDR3 reads CSVEDRVSYYGYTF. The CDR3 coding sequence is TGCAGCGTGGAAGACAGGGTCTCATACTATGGCTACACCTTC.

The genes are TRBV30 and TRBJ2-2, with 7 bases fitting TRBD2. Trimming at V came to 0 bases and at J to 2 bases, leaving 6 bases not matched to a gene. From germline, CDR1 is GTSNPN and CDR2 SVGIG (reference sequence). The CDR3 totals 16 residues. The DNA for the CDR3 is TGTGCCTGGAGTGTAACACTAGCGATAAACACCGGGGAGCTGTTTTTT. Its translation: CAWSVTLAINTGELFF.

Turning to this clonotype: A much bigger clone sits one base away, suggesting this may be a read error. The chain couples TRBV20-1 to TRBJ1-5; D is possibly TRBD1 (6 bases). CDR3 length: 13 residues. V was shortened by 5 bases and J by 6 bases, with 14 bases between the two germline ends. The germline V gene has CDR1 DFQATT and CDR2 SNEGSKA (reference sequence). CDR3 loop: CSALRDIPQPQHF. In nucleotides, the CDR3 is TGCAGTGCTCTAAGGGACATCCCTCAGCCCCAGCATTTT.

This clonotype was counted many times. DNA for the CDR3: TGTGCCAGCAGCATAACTTCCGGACTAGCGGGAGCCGGGGAGCTGTTTTTT. Residues: CASSITSGLAGAGELFF. The V gene is TRBV7-2, the J gene TRBJ2-2, with 13 bases matching TRBD2. J gave up 6 bases and V 5 bases, and 9 bases lay outside the gene matches. Per germline, CDR1 SGHTA and CDR2 FQGNSA. The CDR3 is made up of 17 amino acids.

This clonotype was seen at least ten times. The chain joins TRBV12-3 or TRBV12-4 to TRBJ2-4; no clear D gene. This CDR3 has 15 amino acids. V shed 6 bases and J shed 7 bases, with 19 bases lying between them. CDR3 residues: CASSLSGVLHNIQYF. CDR3 nucleotide sequence: TGTGCCAGCAGCCTCTCCGGAGTTTTGCATAACATTCAGTACTTC.

Concerning this clonotype itself: Its ends do not fully match the called genes, so a read error is possible. The V call is TRBV28, the J call TRBJ1-2; D might be TRBD1 (6 bases). Germline V gene data show CDR1 as MDHEN and CDR2 as SYDVKM. CDR3 size: 15 residues. The CDR3 coding sequence is TGTGCCAGCAGTTCTCCGGGACACGATAACCATGGCCACACCTTC. Residues: CASSSPGHDNHGHTF.

This clonotype appeared a few times. The rearrangement joins TRBV5-4 to TRBJ1-2, with 7 bases that match TRBD1. The CDR3 loop spans 17 amino acids. Germline V CDR1 and CDR2: SGHNT, YYREEE (reference sequence). V lost 0 bases and J lost 5; bases outside the gene matches: 13. CDR3 DNA sequence: TGTGCCAGCAGCTTGGGGACAGGTTCCCCGAATTGGTATGGCTACACCTTC. Its protein is CASSLGTGSPNWYGYTF.